A single T cell receptor beta chain is shown here with its context. The antigen is undetermined. Use of 60 Vbeta and 13 Jbeta primers characterized the PCR. TCRdb keeps only in-frame clones here, not all; method: immunoSEQ multiplex PCR. Found here are about 82,000 clones, more than 60% of them singletons; the top ten hold around 15%. Trimming stripped 5 bases from V and 7 bases from J, with 20 bases between. The CDR3 is 15 amino acids. Germline V lookup: CDR1 SGHTA, CDR2 FQGNSA. The entry originates in a study of cytomegalovirus exposure and HLA in healthy donors. Regarding the study as a whole: Common viral pathogens seemed to be connected with several of the most significant clusters, according to a later analysis. Judged likely to be a sequencing artifact was a cluster of highly shared sequence variants. A later analysis associated 16,951 TCR beta sequences with HLA alleles at a 0.05 false discovery rate. Reports described diagnosis of cytomegalovirus status by the classifier as highly specific and sensitive.

The TCR sequence derives from a human donor in good health. The chain has TRBV7-2 and TRBJ1-2, with a possible D match to TRBD1 (5 bases). Sequencing was performed on PBMCs. DNA for the CDR3: TGTGCCAGCAGCCGTAACACAGGCTCTTTAGCTGGCTACACCTTC. Amino acids: CASSRNTGSLAGYTF.